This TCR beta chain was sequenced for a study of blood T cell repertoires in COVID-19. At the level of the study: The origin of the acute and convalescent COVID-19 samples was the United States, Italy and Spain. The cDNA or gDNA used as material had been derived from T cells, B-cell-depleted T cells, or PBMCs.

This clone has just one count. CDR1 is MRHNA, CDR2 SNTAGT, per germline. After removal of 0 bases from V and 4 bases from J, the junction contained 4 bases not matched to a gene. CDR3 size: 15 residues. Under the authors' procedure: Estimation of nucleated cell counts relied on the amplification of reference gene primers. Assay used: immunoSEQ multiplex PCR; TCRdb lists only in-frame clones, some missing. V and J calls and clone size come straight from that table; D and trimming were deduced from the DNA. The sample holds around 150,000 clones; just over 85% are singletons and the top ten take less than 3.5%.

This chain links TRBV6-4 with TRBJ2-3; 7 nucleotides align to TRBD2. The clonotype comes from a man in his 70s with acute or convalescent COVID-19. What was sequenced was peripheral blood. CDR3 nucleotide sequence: TGTGCCAGCAGTGACTCGGGAGGGGCCGCAGATACGCAGTATTTT. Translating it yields CASSDSGGAADTQYF.